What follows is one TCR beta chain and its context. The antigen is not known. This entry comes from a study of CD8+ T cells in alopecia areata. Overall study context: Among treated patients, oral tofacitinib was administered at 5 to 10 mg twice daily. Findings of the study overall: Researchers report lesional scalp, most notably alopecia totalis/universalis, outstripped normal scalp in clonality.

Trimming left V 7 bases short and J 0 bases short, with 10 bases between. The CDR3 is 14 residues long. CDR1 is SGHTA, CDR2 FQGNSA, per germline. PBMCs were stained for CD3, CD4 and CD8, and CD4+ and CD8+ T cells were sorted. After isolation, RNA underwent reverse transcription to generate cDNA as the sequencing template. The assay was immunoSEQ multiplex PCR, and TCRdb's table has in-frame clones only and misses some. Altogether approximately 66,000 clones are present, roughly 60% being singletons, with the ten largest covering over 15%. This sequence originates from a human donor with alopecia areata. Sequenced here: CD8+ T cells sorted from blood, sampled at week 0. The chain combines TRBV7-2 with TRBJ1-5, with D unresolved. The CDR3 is CASTETASNQPQHF. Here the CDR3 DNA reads TGTGCCAGCACCGAAACAGCTAGCAATCAGCCCCAGCATTTT. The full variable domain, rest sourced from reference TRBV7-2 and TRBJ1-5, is GAGVSQSPSNKVTEKGKDVELRCDPISGHTALYWYRQSLGQGLEFLIYFQGNSAPDKSGLPSDRFSAERTGGSVSTLTIQRTQQEDSAVYLCASTETASNQPQHFGDGTRLSIL.